The 20 T cell receptor beta chains listed next were all sequenced from one sample in a study of T-cell memory formation after mild COVID-19. Via MiXCR, TCRdb re-called the 5' RACE reads, giving one row per CDR3 protein. The table records 270,000 or so distinct CDR3 sequences, 16% of them present only once. Sequencing input: PBMCs or a T cell subset sorted from them (not recorded which). The receptors were sampled from a young man who had mild COVID-19 (a few samples of this study predate the infection). Cell type and time point are not known.

This clonotype was detected a few times. V and J are TRBV6-5 and TRBJ2-1, with 13 bases matching TRBD2. The CDR3 spans 15 residues. The ends lost 5 bases at V and 7 bases at J; junction bases unmatched: 5. CDR1 MNHEY and CDR2 SVGAGI come from the germline V gene. CDR3 loop: CASSRTSGGANEQFF. The CDR3 bases are TGTGCCAGCAGTAGAACTAGCGGGGGGGCAAATGAGCAGTTCTTC.

This clonotype was observed a single time. A much larger clonotype is one base distant, so this may be a read error. This sequence joins TRBV7-9 and TRBJ1-2, with D unclear. The V end was cut by 0 bases, the J end by 5 bases, with 4 bases between. Looked up from germline, CDR1 is SEHNR and CDR2 is FQNEAQ (reference sequence). The CDR3 sequence is 12 residues long. CDR3 sequence (DNA): TGTGCCAGCAGCTTAGCCGTATATGGCTACACCTTC. It yields the protein CASSLAVYGYTF.

This clonotype appeared a single time. The gene calls are TRBV7-2 and TRBJ2-5; 7 bases align to TRBD1. Germline V gene data show CDR1 as SGHTA and CDR2 as FQGNSA. J lost 9 bases, V lost 5 bases, and 12 bases had no gene match. The CDR3 is made up of 14 amino acids. The CDR3 nucleotides read TGTGCCAGCAGCCACGGCCCCCCAGGGGGTGCCCAGTACTTC. This gives the protein CASSHGPPGGAQYF.

The chain employs TRBV18 and TRBJ2-5, with 8 bases matching TRBD1. This CDR3 is 14 amino acids long. Trimming at V came to 5 bases and at J to 4 bases, leaving 6 bases not matched to a gene. Germline CDR1 KGHSH, CDR2 LQKENI. The CDR3 sequence: CASSRGQGLETQYF. The CDR3 DNA follows: TGTGCCAGCTCAAGAGGACAGGGACTAGAGACCCAGTACTTC.

This clonotype was detected a few times. The chain joins TRBV11-2 to TRBJ1-5; D is possibly TRBD1 (6 bases). CDR1 and CDR2 (germline): SGHAT, FQNNGV. Deletions cut 2 bases from V and 1 base from J, with 9 bases between. The CDR3 has 15 residues. CDR3 loop: CASSLRGASNQPQHF. The CDR3 region has the DNA TGTGCCAGCAGCTTACGGGGGGCCAGCAATCAGCCCCAGCATTTT.

V gene TRBV6-2 or TRBV6-3 combines with J gene TRBJ2-4; perhaps TRBD1 as D (6 bases). The V gene lost 3 bases and the J gene lost 7 bases, with 19 bases spanning the gap. The length of the CDR3 is 16 residues. CDR1 is MNHEY, CDR2 SVGEGT, per germline. The CDR3 reads CASSYWTKQGENIQYF. In DNA, the CDR3 is TGTGCCAGCAGTTATTGGACCAAACAGGGCGAGAACATTCAGTACTTC.

V and J are TRBV5-4 and TRBJ1-2, with D hard to call. The CDR3 sequence is 13 residues long. Trimming cost V 0 bases and J 7 bases, with 10 bases left between them. Germline-derived CDR1 and CDR2 are SGHNT and YYREEE (reference sequence). CDR3: CASSLAIAGGYTF. The CDR3 DNA is TGTGCCAGCAGCTTGGCCATCGCCGGTGGCTACACCTTC.

This clonotype turned up a few times. The chain links TRBV2 to TRBJ2-5; D possibly corresponds to TRBD1 (5 bases). Germline V gene lookup returns CDR1 SNHLY and CDR2 FYNNEI. The V end was cut by 2 bases, the J end by 5 bases, with 12 bases between. The length of the CDR3 is 14 residues. The CDR3 nucleotides are TGTGCCAGCAGTGAACAGGGCTCCGACGAGACCCAGTACTTC. Amino acid sequence: CASSEQGSDETQYF.

This sequence joins TRBV20-1 and TRBJ1-1; a weak D match, TRBD1 (6 bases). V was shortened by 6 bases and J by 8 bases, with 19 bases between the two germline ends. CDR1 and CDR2 from the germline V gene are DFQATT and SNEGSKA (reference sequence). The CDR3 length is 13 residues. The CDR3 is CSAPTGPGGEAFF. As DNA, the CDR3 is TGCAGTGCCCCGACAGGCCCGGGGGGAGAAGCTTTCTTT.

This clonotype was seen only a few times. V usage is TRBV21-1 and J usage is TRBJ2-7; TRBD2, the table's D call, was not compared with the DNA. TRBV21-1 is a listed pseudogene. This CDR3 is built from 11 residues. CDR3 sequence: CASSGDSQKYV. The DNA for the CDR3 is TGTGCCAGCAGCGGGGACTCCCAGAAGTACGTC.

This clonotype has only a few counts. CDR3 amino acids: CASSLLGARNTEAFF. The CDR3 nucleotides are TGTGCCAGCAGTTTATTGGGGGCGAGGAACACTGAAGCTTTCTTT. This sequence joins TRBV27 and TRBJ1-1, with D possibly TRBD1 on 6 matching bases. Germline CDR1 reads MNHEY; CDR2 reads SMNVEV (reference sequence). Trimming took off 1 base at V and 1 base at J, with 10 bases between the two ends. The length of the CDR3 is 15 residues.

This clonotype turned up a few times. V and J are TRBV30 and TRBJ1-4, with D possibly being TRBD1 (6 bases). This CDR3 comprises 19 residues. Germline V gene lookup returns CDR1 GTSNPN and CDR2 SVGIG (reference sequence). Trimming shortened V by 3 bases and J by 5 bases, and 28 bases separated the two germline ends. This CDR3 is CAWRGRIGQNSDTNEKLFF. For the CDR3, the DNA is TGTGCCTGGAGGGGTAGAATAGGACAGAACTCCGATACGAATGAAAAACTGTTTTTT.

The chain has TRBV12-3 or TRBV12-4 and TRBJ2-3; possible D gene TRBD2, 5 bases. V was clipped by 6 bases and J by 5 bases, with 15 bases between them. CDR3 length: 14 amino acids. The CDR3 sequence is CASSLRGNQDTQYF. DNA for the CDR3: TGTGCCAGCAGCCTCCGGGGAAATCAAGATACGCAGTATTTT.

This clonotype was counted a few times. One end of the junction fails to match germline, which may point to a read error. J is TRBJ1-1 and V is TRBV3-1; maybe TRBD1 (6 bases). The CDR3 has 13 amino acids. Germline CDR1 LGHDT, CDR2 YNNKEL (reference sequence). The CDR3 region is CASSQYSTGMESF. In nucleotides, the CDR3 is TGTGCCAGCAGCCAGTACTCTACAGGGATGGAGTCGTTT.

The chain has TRBV14 and TRBJ1-1, with TRBD1 as a possible D gene (5 bases). Between the trimmed V and J ends, which lost 0 bases and 5 bases, there was a span of 13 bases. The CDR3 totals 15 residues. Germline V gene lookup returns CDR1 SGHDN and CDR2 FVKESK. The CDR3 DNA is TGTGCCAGCAGCCAAGATGGGGCAGGGTGGACTGAAGCTTTCTTT. Encoded protein: CASSQDGAGWTEAFF.

This rearrangement joins TRBV28 to TRBJ1-6; D uncertain. This CDR3 spans 14 amino acids. Germline CDR1 MDHEN, CDR2 SYDVKM. V was pared by 7 bases and J by 7 bases, with 14 bases between. The CDR3 loop reads CASNYGIRNSPLHF. The CDR3 DNA reads as TGTGCCAGCAATTACGGGATAAGGAATTCACCCCTCCACTTT.

The J gene is TRBJ2-7, the V gene TRBV11-1, with unresolved D. The germline V gene has CDR1 SGHAT and CDR2 FQDESV (reference sequence). This CDR3 is 12 amino acids long. Deletions cut 5 bases from V and 5 bases from J, with 10 bases between. CDR3 nucleotide sequence: TGTGCCAGCAGCCAACTGGGCGACGAGCAGTACTTC. Encoded protein: CASSQLGDEQYF.

The rearrangement links TRBV4-2 to TRBJ2-3, with D maybe TRBD1 (6 bases). The CDR3 has 15 residues. Between the trimmed V and J ends, which lost 1 base and 2 bases, there was a span of 10 bases. Germline CDR1 LGHNA, CDR2 YNFKEQ. The CDR3 region has the DNA TGTGCCAGCAGCCAAGCTGGGGACAACACAGATACGCAGTATTTT. Protein sequence: CASSQAGDNTDTQYF.

In its sample, this clonotype was seen once. The chain combines TRBV28 with TRBJ1-2; D call uncertain. Germline V lookup: CDR1 MDHEN, CDR2 SYDVKM. The CDR3 is made up of 15 amino acids. With 3 bases removed from V and 2 bases from J, the gap between germline ends came to 13 bases. The CDR3 region is CASSLVPNPNYGYTF. Written as DNA, the CDR3 is TGTGCCAGCAGTTTGGTCCCGAACCCGAACTATGGCTACACCTTC.

At least ten counts were recorded for this clonotype. V is TRBV5-8 and J is TRBJ2-3; 13 bases are a match to TRBD2. V lost 4 bases and J lost 6; bases outside the gene matches: 2. Germline values: CDR1 SGHTS, CDR2 YDEGEE. CDR3 length: 14 residues. The CDR3 nucleotides read TGTGCCAGCAGCCTACTAGCGGGGGGGGATACGCAGTATTTT. It specifies CASSLLAGGDTQYF.